This section outlines one T cell receptor (beta chain) sequence together with its context. The antigen is undetermined. These data are taken from a study of shared clonotypes between healthy human individuals. Across the whole study: Per-donor plates numbered three CD4 naive, three CD4 memory, two CD8 naive and one CD8 memory. General study results and limits: Around 4.9% of naive CD4 clonotypes were shared across a handful of donors. Generally, naive subsets (rather than memory subsets) showed larger estimated richness. Tissues were not sampled, only blood, and their repertoires likely differ.

Clones were read by immunoSEQ multiplex PCR, and TCRdb kept only the in-frame ones, dropping some. Of roughly 1,000,000 clones in the sample, approximately 80% were seen once. CDR3 size: 15 residues. Trimming removed 4 bases from V and 7 bases from J, with 17 bases in between. Germline V CDR1 and CDR2: SGHRS, YFSETQ. The chain employs TRBV5-1 and TRBJ1-4, with D possibly matching TRBD1 (5 bases). The clonotype originates from a man aged 18 to 30 in good health. Some clones in this sample may be carry-over from other donors' samples. Sequencing was performed on memory CD4+ T cells from PBMCs. Subset indicated: CD45RA-negative fraction. The CDR3 DNA follows: TGCGCCAGCAGCCCACCGGGACGGCGGGGTGAAAAACTGTTTTTT. The encoded protein is CASSPPGRRGEKLFF.